A single sample gave rise to the 3 T cell receptor beta chains below, sequenced in a study of neurological immune-mediated disorders. The time point: longitudinal time-point 1 (baseline). TCRdb recomputed calls from the 5' RACE reads with MiXCR, one row per CDR3 protein. Counted here are some 60,000 distinct CDR3 sequences, around 10% occurring once; the ten biggest clones make up more than 6.5%. The sequenced sample consisted of PBMCs. These receptor sequences come from a male donor with HTLV-1-associated myelopathy (HAM/TSP).

This clonotype was seen at least ten times. The rearrangement joins TRBV5-1 to TRBJ2-4; possibly TRBD2 for D (6 bases). CDR1 and CDR2 from the germline V gene are SGHRS and YFSETQ. Trimming left V 0 bases short and J 4 bases short, with 11 bases between. The CDR3 contains 15 residues. The CDR3 DNA follows: TGCGCCAGCAGCTTGGACGGGGGAGATAAAAACATTCAGTACTTC. Translated, it gives CASSLDGGDKNIQYF.

This clonotype was recorded many times. V gene TRBV12-3 or TRBV12-4 combines with J gene TRBJ1-5; 7 positions match TRBD1. The V gene end was trimmed by 5 bases and the J gene end by 3 bases; junction bases not matched to a gene: 13. This CDR3 has 17 residues. As DNA, the CDR3 is TGTGCCAGCAGTCCGGGACAGATCAAATTACTCAATCAGCCCCAGCATTTT. Amino acids: CASSPGQIKLLNQPQHF.

This clonotype was recorded many times. The chain combines TRBV6-5 with TRBJ2-1, with D perhaps assigned TRBD1 or TRBD2 (6 bases each). The germline V gene has CDR1 MNHEY and CDR2 SVGAGI. Trimming pared 0 bases from V and 6 bases from J, leaving 12 bases between. This CDR3 is built from 15 residues. The CDR3 protein is CASSYSGAGFNEQFF. In DNA form, the CDR3 reads TGTGCCAGCAGTTACTCGGGGGCGGGGTTCAATGAGCAGTTCTTC.